Reported below is one T cell receptor beta chain. Its ends do not fully match the called genes, so a read error is possible. The data were taken from a study of Graves' ophthalmopathy and Graves' hyperthyroidism. This CDR3 has 15 residues. Germline V gene data show CDR1 as SNHLY and CDR2 as FYNNEI. Amplification from RNA transcripts yielded the TCR beta CDR3 regions. The library came from an HTBI-primed first-round RT-PCR and a second-round multiplex PCR. TCRdb processed the multiplex PCR reads anew with MiXCR; each CDR3 protein has one entry. The sample comprises 600,000 to 950,000 distinct CDR3 sequences, roughly two fifths of which are singletons, and roughly 45% rests with the top ten. Physicians reached a diagnosis by relying on clinical symptoms, serum thyroxine, TRAb, thyroid ultrasound and orbital computed tomography.

Sequenced material: peripheral blood. This clonotype originated in an adult man with Graves' ophthalmopathy. V is TRBV2 and J is TRBJ2-7; TRBD2 matches at 9 bases. CDR3 DNA: TGCGCCAGCAGTGAGTGGAGCGGGGGGACCTACGAGCAGTACTTC. Translation: CASSEWSGGTYEQYF.